The rows below give T cell receptor beta chains drawn from one sample of a study of beta chain features in type 1 diabetes. Data came from immunoSEQ multiplex PCR; TCRdb stores just in-frame clones and leaves some out. The sample consists of tens of thousands of clones, approximately 56% of them appearing once. The specimen sequenced was Tregs from blood. These receptor sequences come from a woman aged 18-29 years in good health. The CDR3 runs from the conserved cysteine through the conserved F or W. A D gene is named only where the DNA matches it firmly. Size tells how often a clone was seen (once, few, many) or the class of an expanded clone, and some rows leave it out.

cdr3_length: 15; v_call: TRBV6-5; clone_size: -; j_call: TRBJ2-7; d_call: -; cdr3_aa: CASSRGLSSSYEQYF; cdr3_nt: TGTGCCAGCAGTAGAGGACTTTCCTCCTCCTACGAGCAGTACTTC
cdr3_length: 15; v_call: TRBV28; clone_size: -; j_call: TRBJ1-4; d_call: -; cdr3_aa: CASFRGTIHNEKLFF; cdr3_nt: TGTGCCAGCTTCAGGGGCACGATCCATAATGAAAAACTGTTTTTT
cdr3_length: 16; v_call: TRBV7-9; clone_size: few; j_call: TRBJ1-2; d_call: TRBD1; cdr3_aa: CASSSLGQGANYGYTF; cdr3_nt: TGTGCCAGCAGCTCCTTGGGACAGGGGGCTAACTATGGCTACACCTTC
cdr3_length: 15; v_call: TRBV6-5; clone_size: -; j_call: TRBJ1-1; d_call: -; cdr3_aa: CASSYFAWGGTEAFF; cdr3_nt: TGTGCCAGCAGTTACTTTGCCTGGGGGGGCACTGAAGCTTTCTTT
cdr3_length: 15; v_call: TRBV5-1; clone_size: -; j_call: TRBJ2-1; d_call: -; cdr3_aa: CASSLGDTPGNEQFF; cdr3_nt: TGCGCCAGCAGCTTGGGGGACACCCCTGGCAATGAGCAGTTCTTC
cdr3_length: 13; v_call: TRBV5-6; clone_size: -; j_call: TRBJ2-7; d_call: -; cdr3_aa: CASSLTSSYEQYF; cdr3_nt: TGTGCCAGCAGCTTGACGAGCTCCTACGAGCAGTACTTC
cdr3_length: 15; v_call: TRBV15; clone_size: -; j_call: TRBJ2-1; d_call: -; cdr3_aa: CATSRDQASRSEQFF; cdr3_nt: TGTGCCACCAGCAGAGATCAGGCTAGCAGGAGTGAGCAGTTCTTC
cdr3_length: 15; v_call: TRBV5-4; clone_size: -; j_call: TRBJ1-2; d_call: TRBD1; cdr3_aa: CASSSLGTGGHGYTF; cdr3_nt: TGTGCCAGCAGCTCCCTTGGGACAGGAGGGCATGGCTACACCTTC
cdr3_length: 14; v_call: TRBV9; clone_size: -; j_call: TRBJ2-1; d_call: TRBD2; cdr3_aa: CASSAGGWQEEQFF; cdr3_nt: TGTGCCAGCAGCGCCGGGGGGTGGCAGGAGGAGCAGTTCTTC
cdr3_length: 19; v_call: TRBV4-2; clone_size: -; j_call: TRBJ2-3; d_call: TRBD2; cdr3_aa: CASSQDGTSGSSDTDTQYF; cdr3_nt: TGTGCCAGCAGCCAGGATGGAACTAGCGGGAGTTCCGACACAGATACGCAGTATTTT